This section outlines one TCR beta chain sequence together with its context. This PCR relied on a set of 60 Vbeta primers and 13 Jbeta primers. Measured with immunoSEQ multiplex PCR; TCRdb has only the in-frame clones, and not every one. The repertoire has 150,000 to 200,000 clones, about 80% of them found once; the top ten carry roughly 14%. The entry originates in a study of cytomegalovirus exposure and HLA in healthy donors. CDR3 length: 16 amino acids. Trimming removed 4 bases from V and 0 bases from J; junction bases left unmatched: 6. Germline CDR1 and CDR2: SGHTA and FQGNSA. The sample consisted of PBMCs. This chain joins TRBV7-2 and TRBJ2-5, with 9 nucleotides matching TRBD1. This TCR came from a woman in her forties in good health and CMV-seronegative. In DNA, the CDR3 is TGTGCCAGCAGCTCCTTCGGACAGGGGAACCAAGAGACCCAGTACTTC. It yields the protein CASSSFGQGNQETQYF.